The 22 T cell receptor beta chains below all came from one sample that was sequenced in a study of T cells in Graves' hyperthyroidism and ophthalmopathy. Authors of the study amplified TCR beta CDR3 regions from RNA transcripts. A set of HTBI primers served as the primers for a first-round RT-PCR of the TCR CDR3. TCRdb used MiXCR to reprocess the multiplex PCR reads, holding one entry per CDR3 protein. The table includes about 350,000 distinct CDR3 sequences, approximately 15% detected once. Specimen: blood. The receptors come from a woman aged 25 to 39 with Graves' hyperthyroidism.

The V gene is TRBV7-2, the J gene TRBJ2-7; the D gene could be TRBD1 or TRBD2 (5 bases each). Between the trimmed V and J ends, which lost 2 bases and 2 bases, there was a span of 22 bases. The CDR3 is 18 residues long. CDR1 is SGHTA, CDR2 FQGNSA, per germline. CDR3 sequence: CASSLNPNTGAPPYEQYF. The CDR3, as DNA: TGTGCCAGCAGCTTAAACCCTAATACCGGGGCCCCCCCCTACGAGCAGTACTTC.

This clonotype was found many times. V is TRBV27 and J is TRBJ2-1; tentative D call: TRBD1 (5 bases). Germline V lookup: CDR1 MNHEY, CDR2 SMNVEV (reference sequence). CDR3 length equals 20 residues. Deletions cut 0 bases from V and 4 bases from J, with 25 bases between. CDR3 in amino acids: CASSLSPRRAGRIRYNEQFF. CDR3 coding DNA: TGTGCCAGCAGTTTATCTCCTCGCAGGGCCGGCCGGATACGTTACAATGAGCAGTTCTTC.

The CDR3 spells CSARGEVAEAFF. The CDR3 nucleotides read TGCAGTGCTCGGGGTGAGGTGGCTGAAGCTTTCTTT. V and J are TRBV20-1 and TRBJ1-1; no firm D call. The CDR3 has 12 residues. Trimming removed 5 bases at V and 6 bases at J, with 13 bases between. The germline V gene encodes CDR1 DFQATT and CDR2 SNEGSKA (reference sequence).

In this sample, this clonotype turned up many times. This chain uses TRBV28 with TRBJ1-4, with a possible D match to TRBD1 (6 bases). CDR1 MDHEN and CDR2 SYDVKM come from the germline V gene. The CDR3 sequence is 14 residues long. Deletions cut 7 bases from V and 4 bases from J, with 13 bases between. The CDR3, as DNA: TGTGCCAGCATAGGGGGGAGTGATAATGAAAAACTGTTTTTT. Translated, it gives CASIGGSDNEKLFF.

This clonotype was counted ten times or more. The CDR3 sequence is CASSWRLGPTDTQYF. The CDR3 nucleotides read TGTGCCAGCAGTTGGAGGTTAGGGCCCACAGATACGCAGTATTTT. The V and J genes are TRBV6-1 and TRBJ2-3; TRBD2 might be the D (5 bases). Trimming took off 5 bases at V and 2 bases at J, with 14 bases between the two ends. The CDR3 loop spans 15 amino acids. Germline loops: CDR1 MNHNS, CDR2 SASEGT.

This clonotype has just a few counts. The CDR3 protein is CASRVQGDQPQHF. CDR3 coding DNA: TGTGCCAGCAGGGTACAGGGGGATCAGCCCCAGCATTTT. This chain uses TRBV6-1 with TRBJ1-5; 8 bases fit TRBD1. The V gene's germline CDR1 is MNHNS and CDR2 SASEGT. The CDR3 extends over 13 amino acids. J was trimmed by 5 bases and V by 6 bases; bases with no gene match: 3.

The sample holds many counts of this clonotype. V is TRBV30 and J is TRBJ2-7, with D perhaps matching TRBD2 (5 bases). V was clipped by 2 bases and J by 3 bases, with 17 bases between them. The CDR3 extends over 15 amino acids. Germline V lookup: CDR1 GTSNPN, CDR2 SVGIG (reference sequence). DNA for the CDR3: TGTGCCTGGAGTCTTCTGGGGAGCCCCCTCTACGAGCAGTACTTC. It translates to CAWSLLGSPLYEQYF.

This clonotype was observed many times. The chain employs TRBV28 and TRBJ2-1; D gene uncertain. The V end lost 8 bases, the J end lost 0 bases, and 14 bases lay between the germline ends. Germline CDR1 and CDR2: MDHEN and SYDVKM. This CDR3 is 15 amino acids long. The CDR3 bases are TGTGCCAGCGGAATCGACACCAGCTCCTACAATGAGCAGTTCTTC. As protein: CASGIDTSSYNEQFF.

This chain connects TRBV7-9 to TRBJ1-1; D may be TRBD1 (6 bases). V shed 2 bases and J shed 8 bases, with 12 bases lying between them. Germline values: CDR1 SEHNR, CDR2 FQNEAQ (reference sequence). The CDR3 contains 13 residues. CDR3 amino acids: CASSLPDRLEAFF. As DNA, the CDR3 is TGTGCCAGCAGCTTACCAGACAGGTTAGAAGCTTTCTTT.

As for this clonotype: This may stem from a read error, because a much larger clone lies one nucleotide away. The genes are TRBV12-3 or TRBV12-4 and TRBJ2-1, with 10 positions matching TRBD2. CDR3 length: 19 residues. V shed 4 bases and J 12 bases; nucleotides not matched to a gene: 24. The CDR3 DNA reads as TGTGCCAGCAGTTCGATTGCAGGGGGCTGGCTAGCGGGAGCTGAAGGGCAGTTCTTC. Translating gives CASSSIAGGWLAGAEGQFF.

Ten or more counts support this clonotype. The rearrangement joins TRBV20-1 to TRBJ2-3, with D perhaps TRBD2 (5 bases). The V end lost 3 bases, the J end lost 6 bases, and 10 bases lay between the germline ends. Germline CDR1 and CDR2: DFQATT and SNEGSKA (reference sequence). This CDR3 contains 12 residues. In nucleotides, the CDR3 is TGCAGTGCTAGCTCGGACTTGGATACGCAGTATTTT. Translated: CSASSDLDTQYF.

At least ten counts were recorded for this clonotype. V gene TRBV28 combines with J gene TRBJ2-5, with D possibly TRBD2 on 5 matching bases. CDR3 length: 12 residues. Germline CDR1 MDHEN, CDR2 SYDVKM. The germline V and J ends were trimmed by 5 bases and 5 bases, with 9 bases remaining between them. As DNA, the CDR3 is TGTGCCAGCAGTCACCGAGGGGAGACCCAGTACTTC. This sequence encodes CASSHRGETQYF.

In regard to this clonotype: A read error may be the cause here, since a much bigger clone is one base away. The chain has TRBV25-1 and TRBJ1-2; D ambiguous. Between the trimmed V and J ends, which lost 8 bases and 3 bases, there was a span of 7 bases. Germline-derived CDR1 and CDR2 are MGHDK and SYGVNS. The CDR3 runs to 11 residues. CDR3 coding DNA: TGTGCCAGCGCACGGGACTATGGCTACACCTTC. Encoded protein: CASARDYGYTF.

This clonotype was observed at least ten times. The chain couples TRBV11-2 to TRBJ2-5; 9 bases agree with TRBD2. The CDR3 consists of 15 residues. The ends lost 5 bases at V and 4 bases at J; junction bases unmatched: 8. Germline CDR1 reads SGHAT; CDR2 reads FQNNGV. The CDR3 DNA is TGTGCCAGCAGCCCCCCACTAGCGGGTCCAGAGACCCAGTACTTC. This codes for CASSPPLAGPETQYF.

This clonotype was seen ten or more times. This chain joins TRBV12-3 or TRBV12-4 and TRBJ2-3, with 8 nucleotides matching TRBD2. V lost 3 bases, J lost 5 bases, and 4 bases stayed unmatched. There are 14 residues in the CDR3. The CDR3 sequence: CASSFRGGQDTQYF. In DNA form, the CDR3 reads TGTGCCAGCAGTTTTCGGGGGGGGCAAGATACGCAGTATTTT.

V and J are TRBV4-2 and TRBJ2-1; possible D gene TRBD2, 6 bases. The V and J ends lost 1 base and 6 bases respectively, with 19 bases between them. The CDR3 extends over 17 amino acids. In germline, CDR1 is LGHNA, CDR2 YNFKEQ. The CDR3 DNA reads TGTGCCAGCAGCCAAGCGGGAGCCACCCCTGTTGGCAATGAGCAGTTCTTC. Translating gives CASSQAGATPVGNEQFF.

Concerning this clonotype: This may be a read error, as it is one base from a much larger clone. V gene TRBV20-1 combines with J gene TRBJ2-1; TRBD2 agrees at 8 bases. CDR3 size: 15 residues. CDR1 is DFQATT, CDR2 SNEGSKA, per germline (reference sequence). In DNA form, the CDR3 reads TGCAGTGCTAGAGGTTCAGCGGGAGTCCACAATGGGCAGTTCTTC. This gives the protein CSARGSAGVHNGQFF.

This clonotype turned up a few times. V and J are TRBV20-1 and TRBJ2-3, with D hard to call. In germline, CDR1 is DFQATT, CDR2 SNEGSKA (reference sequence). The CDR3 is 13 amino acids. CDR3 protein: CRDPGRRTDTQYF. As DNA, the CDR3 is TGCAGGGACCCTGGACGGCGCACAGATACGCAGTATTTT.

The gene calls are TRBV7-9 and TRBJ2-3; weak D call: TRBD1 (6 bases). The CDR3 contains 16 residues. The V end was cut by 3 bases, the J end by 1 base, with 14 bases between. Germline CDR1 SEHNR, CDR2 FQNEAQ (reference sequence). This CDR3 reads CASSFITGSGTDTQYF. In DNA form, the CDR3 reads TGTGCCAGCAGCTTTATAACAGGGAGTGGCACAGATACGCAGTATTTT.

This clonotype was seen many times. The chain recombines TRBV2 with TRBJ1-3, with TRBD1 as a possible D gene (5 bases). Germline CDR1 reads SNHLY; CDR2 reads FYNNEI. The CDR3 has 13 amino acids. Trimming took off 8 bases at V and 0 bases at J, with 8 bases between the two ends. In DNA form, the CDR3 reads TGTGCCAGCCGACAGCGCTCTGGAAACACCATATATTTT. It translates to CASRQRSGNTIYF. Full variable domain (remainder filled in from reference TRBV2 and TRBJ1-3): EPEVTQTPSHQVTQMGQEVILRCVPISNHLYFYWYRQILGQKVEFLVSFYNNEISEKSEIFDDQFSVERPDGSNFTLKIRSTKLEDSAMYFCASRQRSGNTIYFGEGSWLTVV.

The rearrangement links TRBV28 to TRBJ1-5, with D perhaps TRBD1 (5 bases). The ends were cut back, 4 bases at V and 2 bases at J, with 15 bases in the middle. Germline V gives CDR1 MDHEN, CDR2 SYDVKM. The CDR3 runs to 16 residues. In DNA form, the CDR3 reads TGTGCCAGCAGTTGGGGCCGCGGGGGGGGCAATCAGCCCCAGCATTTT. Translation gives CASSWGRGGGNQPQHF. Variable domain in full (rest from reference TRBV28 and TRBJ1-5): DVKVTQSSRYLVKRTGEKVFLECVQDMDHENMFWYRQDPGLGLRLIYFSYDVKMKEKGDIPEGYSVSREKKERFSLILESASTNQTSMYLCASSWGRGGGNQPQHFGDGTRLSIL.

The gene calls are TRBV7-6 and TRBJ2-1; the D gene is possibly TRBD1 (5 bases). The CDR3 spans 14 residues. V was trimmed by 5 bases and J by 5 bases, leaving 13 bases between them. CDR1 is SGHVS and CDR2 is FNYEAQ in the germline V gene. The DNA for the CDR3 is TGTGCCAGCAGCCCCGACAGAAAGAACAATGAGCAGTTCTTC. It specifies CASSPDRKNNEQFF.